The rows below give T cell receptor beta chains drawn from one sample of a study of T cell responses to AZD1222 COVID-19 vaccine. Libraries were prepared by immunoSEQ multiplex PCR; TCRdb keeps only in-frame clonotypes and omits some of them. The repertoire has 180,000 or so clones, 92% of them found once; the top ten carry roughly 2%. The material was peripheral blood, obtained 28 days after the second AZD1222 dose. The receptors shown here come from an adult who received the AZD1222 COVID-19 vaccine. CDR3s include the opening cysteine and the closing phenylalanine or tryptophan. A D gene is named only where the DNA matches it firmly.

d_call | j_call | v_call | cdr3_length | cdr3_aa
TRBD1 | TRBJ2-7 | TRBV11-2 | 14 | CASSLGQGGSEQYF
TRBD1 | TRBJ2-2 | TRBV2 | 15 | CASTPDRAHSGELFF
TRBD1 | TRBJ2-1 | TRBV7-9 | 15 | CASSSGQGTYNEQFF
. | TRBJ2-5 | TRBV18 | 15 | CASSLTSGSQETQYF
. | TRBJ1-4 | TRBV6-5 | 14 | CASRLGSGTEKLFF
TRBD1 | TRBJ2-2 | TRBV19 | 15 | CASSTRDRASGELFF
TRBD1 | TRBJ1-2 | TRBV24-1 | 14 | CATSDRAHQYGYTF
. | TRBJ1-1 | TRBV6-4 | 13 | CASSEGVRTEAFF
. | TRBJ2-7 | TRBV12-3/TRBV12-4 | 13 | CASSSTVSYEQYF
TRBD2 | TRBJ2-1 | TRBV5-1 | 15 | CASSSGTSGNNEQFF
TRBD2 | TRBJ2-7 | TRBV6-2/TRBV6-3 | 14 | CASSYLADYYEQYF
. | TRBJ1-5 | TRBV2 | 15 | CASSAAGLFNQPQHF
. | TRBJ2-7 | TRBV18 | 17 | CASSTFGGSGNSYEQYF
TRBD1 | TRBJ2-3 | TRBV9 | 17 | CASSVALGTGGTDTQYF
. | TRBJ2-1 | TRBV5-4 | 16 | CASSLDQRVSYNEQFF